These 18 T cell receptor beta chains originate from one sample sequenced in a study of shared clonotypes between healthy human individuals. Produced via immunoSEQ multiplex PCR; TCRdb's table is partial and in-frame only. The data contain roughly 500,000 clones, roughly 95% of them singletons. Source material: naive CD4+ T cells sorted from blood. Subset meaning: CD45RA+ positively selected. The receptors shown here come from a woman aged 25 to 39 in good health.

The chain links TRBV5-5 to TRBJ1-2; D is unresolved. Germline CDR1 reads SGHKS; CDR2 reads YYEKEE (reference sequence). Trimming left V 0 bases short and J 8 bases short, with 11 bases between. There are 13 residues in the CDR3. The CDR3 DNA reads as TGTGCCAGCAGCTTGGGCGGGAAGCGCGGCTACACCTTC. This gives the protein CASSLGGKRGYTF.

The chain couples TRBV2 to TRBJ1-3; D gene ambiguous. The CDR3 runs 15 residues. Trimming removed 4 bases at V and 1 base at J, with 11 bases between. CDR1 is SNHLY and CDR2 is FYNNEI in the germline V gene. The CDR3 DNA reads as TGTGCCAGCAGTGTTGAAGGGCTTTCTGGAAACACCATATATTTT. It is translated as CASSVEGLSGNTIYF. The full variable domain, its missing parts supplied by reference TRBV2 and TRBJ1-3, is EPEVTQTPSHQVTQMGQEVILRCVPISNHLYFYWYRQILGQKVEFLVSFYNNEISEKSEIFDDQFSVERPDGSNFTLKIRSTKLEDSAMYFCASSVEGLSGNTIYFGEGSWLTVV.

With respect to this clone: Other DNA sequences of this sample code for an identical CDR3. The genes are TRBV28 and TRBJ1-1, with D perhaps TRBD1 (5 bases). Germline CDR1 MDHEN, CDR2 SYDVKM. V lost 4 bases, J lost 6 bases, and 9 bases lay in between. This CDR3 has 12 amino acids. Written as DNA, the CDR3 is TGTGCCAGCAGTTGGCAAGGGGCTGAAGCTTTCTTT. Residues: CASSWQGAEAFF.

The V gene is TRBV4-1, the J gene TRBJ2-5; the match to TRBD2 covers 8 bases. The CDR3 runs to 15 residues. The J segment lost 4 bases and the V segment lost 0 bases, leaving 4 bases of the junction unmatched. The germline V gene has CDR1 MGHRA and CDR2 YSYEKL. DNA for the CDR3: TGCGCCAGCAGCCAAGATCCCGGGAGGGGAGAGACCCAGTACTTC. Translating gives CASSQDPGRGETQYF.

The V and J genes are TRBV28 and TRBJ2-1; TRBD2 matches 9 bases. Germline assignment: CDR1 MDHEN and CDR2 SYDVKM. The length of the CDR3 is 15 residues. V lost 6 bases and J lost 6; bases outside the gene matches: 9. In DNA, the CDR3 is TGTGCCAGCAGGCGACGGACTAGCGCGATCAATGAGCAGTTCTTC. Protein: CASRRRTSAINEQFF. Complete variable domain (other parts from reference TRBV28 and TRBJ2-1): DVKVTQSSRYLVKRTGEKVFLECVQDMDHENMFWYRQDPGLGLRLIYFSYDVKMKEKGDIPEGYSVSREKKERFSLILESASTNQTSMYLCASRRRTSAINEQFFGPGTRLTVL.

CDR3 in DNA: TGTGCCAGCAGCGTAGCTGGGGCGGGAGACGAGCAGTACTTC. Translation: CASSVAGAGDEQYF. The chain is built from TRBV9 and TRBJ2-7, with 7 bases aligning to TRBD2. The CDR3 sequence is 14 residues long. The germline V gene has CDR1 SGDLS and CDR2 YYNGEE. The V segment lost 0 bases and the J segment 5 bases; nucleotides outside the gene matches: 5.

V is TRBV5-5 and J is TRBJ1-1; no firm D call. The CDR3 spans 15 residues. Trimming shortened V by 1 base and J by 3 bases, and 13 bases separated the two germline ends. CDR1 is SGHKS, CDR2 YYEKEE, per germline (reference sequence). CDR3 sequence reads: CASSLLTGRDTEAFF. CDR3 DNA sequence: TGTGCCAGCAGCTTGCTTACTGGAAGGGACACTGAAGCTTTCTTT.

This clone was recorded a few times. J is TRBJ2-7 and V is TRBV11-2; D ambiguous. Germline lookup yields CDR1 SGHAT and CDR2 FQNNGV. The CDR3 runs 14 residues. Trimming stripped 7 bases from V and 2 bases from J, with 15 bases between. The chain's CDR3 is CASTPVENPYEQYF. The CDR3 DNA is TGTGCCAGCACCCCCGTGGAGAACCCCTACGAGCAGTACTTC.

The chain joins TRBV2 to TRBJ2-3, with D perhaps TRBD2 (6 bases). CDR1 and CDR2 from the germline V gene are SNHLY and FYNNEI. Trimming took off 6 bases at V and 3 bases at J, with 10 bases between the two ends. The length of the CDR3 is 13 residues. CDR3 sequence: CASRAGTTDTQYF. The CDR3 region has the DNA TGTGCCAGCAGGGCCGGGACTACAGATACGCAGTATTTT.

The genes are TRBV5-1 and TRBJ2-1; D remains ambiguous. This CDR3 has 14 residues. Trimming cost V 0 bases and J 4 bases, with 8 bases left between them. Germline V gene lookup returns CDR1 SGHRS and CDR2 YFSETQ. As DNA, the CDR3 is TGCGCCAGCAGCTTGGAAAGCGAATACAATGAGCAGTTCTTC. Encoded protein: CASSLESEYNEQFF.

The V and J genes are TRBV5-1 and TRBJ2-5, with 9 bases lining up with TRBD2. CDR1 is SGHRS, CDR2 YFSETQ, per germline. This CDR3 has 16 amino acids. With 6 bases clipped from V and 2 bases from J, the junction kept 11 bases outside the gene matches. CDR3 sequence reads: CASTPRTSELQETQYF. As DNA, the CDR3 is TGCGCCAGCACCCCCCGGACTAGCGAGTTGCAAGAGACCCAGTACTTC.

This chain links TRBV18 with TRBJ2-5; 8 nucleotides match TRBD2. Germline CDR1 KGHSH, CDR2 LQKENI. The CDR3 runs to 14 residues. The V and J ends lost 3 bases and 5 bases, in that order; junction bases with no gene match: 5. This chain's CDR3 is CASSPGLGRETQYF. The CDR3 coding sequence is TGTGCCAGCTCACCGGGACTAGGCCGCGAGACCCAGTACTTC.

This chain connects TRBV10-1 to TRBJ2-3; no firm D call. Germline-derived CDR1 and CDR2 are WNHNN and SYGVQD (reference sequence). The length of the CDR3 is 14 residues. Trimming pared 3 bases from V and 0 bases from J, leaving 7 bases between. Here the CDR3 reads CASSDSLSTDTQYF. CDR3 in DNA: TGCGCCAGCAGTGACAGCCTCAGCACAGATACGCAGTATTTT.

V usage is TRBV15 and J usage is TRBJ1-2; 7 nucleotides align to TRBD1. Germline V gene sequence: CDR1 LNHNV, CDR2 YYDKDF (reference sequence). The CDR3 runs to 15 residues. V shed 1 base, J shed 2 bases, and the junction held 4 bases outside the gene matches. The CDR3 nucleotides are TGTGCCACCAGCAGAGGGGGACAGCCGAACTATGGCTACACCTTC. Its translation: CATSRGGQPNYGYTF.

The chain combines TRBV5-1 with TRBJ2-1; D is possibly TRBD2 (6 bases). The CDR3 runs to 15 residues. Germline CDR1 SGHRS, CDR2 YFSETQ. The V and J ends lost 0 bases and 6 bases respectively, with 13 bases between them. The CDR3 loop is CASSLGVQRVNEQFF. CDR3 in DNA: TGCGCCAGCAGCTTGGGTGTACAGCGGGTCAATGAGCAGTTCTTC.

This chain connects TRBV2 to TRBJ2-5; TRBD1 matches at 7 bases. CDR1 is SNHLY and CDR2 is FYNNEI in the germline V gene. The CDR3 consists of 15 residues. Unmatched junction bases numbered 7, after V lost 6 bases and J lost 0 bases. The CDR3 nucleotides read TGTGCCAGCAGCCGGGACAGCTCGTACCAAGAGACCCAGTACTTC. Translation: CASSRDSSYQETQYF.

The chain combines TRBV19 with TRBJ2-3, with 7 bases matching TRBD2. J gave up 3 bases and V 3 bases, and 6 bases lay outside the gene matches. The CDR3 consists of 15 residues. Germline values: CDR1 LNHDA, CDR2 SQIVND (reference sequence). This chain's CDR3 is CASSIGSGHTDTQYF. CDR3 DNA sequence: TGTGCCAGTAGTATCGGTAGCGGGCATACAGATACGCAGTATTTT.

The CDR3 sequence: CAIRPSGDYEQYF. The CDR3 coding sequence is TGTGCCATCAGGCCCTCGGGTGACTACGAGCAGTACTTC. The chain joins TRBV10-3 to TRBJ2-7; no clear D gene. CDR3 length: 13 residues. With 6 bases removed from V and 3 bases from J, the gap between germline ends came to 12 bases. Germline V gene sequence: CDR1 ENHRY, CDR2 SYGVKD.